These 3 T cell receptor beta chains were all obtained from the same sample, sequenced in a study of tumor-infiltrating lymphocytes in oesophageal squamous cell carcinoma. TCRdb reprocessed the PCR reads with MiXCR, giving one entry per CDR3 protein. In the table there are 10,000 to 15,000 distinct CDR3 sequences, approximately 54% of which are singletons. Sequences were obtained from esophageal tumor tissue. These receptors all come from a male donor with esophageal squamous cell carcinoma.

J is TRBJ2-3 and V is TRBV7-2; 14 bases are a match to TRBD2. The CDR3 extends over 19 amino acids. Germline V gene data show CDR1 as SGHTA and CDR2 as FQGNSA. Trimming removed 4 bases from V and 3 bases from J; junction bases left unmatched: 12. In DNA, the CDR3 is TGTGCCAGCAGCTGGACCGGGACTAGCGGGAGAGGTGGGACAGATACGCAGTATTTT. This encodes CASSWTGTSGRGGTDTQYF. Complete variable domain (other parts from reference TRBV7-2 and TRBJ2-3): GAGVSQSPSNKVTEKGKDVELRCDPISGHTALYWYRQSLGQGLEFLIYFQGNSAPDKSGLPSDRFSAERTGGSVSTLTIQRTQQEDSAVYLCASSWTGTSGRGGTDTQYFGPGTRLTVL.

This clonotype rates as medium-sized. V and J are TRBV7-2 and TRBJ2-7; D unresolved. The CDR3 runs 13 residues. The V and J ends lost 5 bases and 5 bases respectively, with 13 bases between them. Germline V CDR1 and CDR2: SGHTA, FQGNSA. The CDR3 region is CASSPRWDHEQYF. CDR3 bases: TGTGCCAGCAGCCCCCGTTGGGATCACGAGCAGTACTTC.

The rearrangement links TRBV7-4 to TRBJ2-1; 7 nucleotides line up with TRBD1. Germline V gene lookup returns CDR1 SGHVT and CDR2 SQSDAQ. Trimming removed 6 bases from V and 4 bases from J; junction bases left unmatched: 18. CDR3 length: 18 residues. DNA for the CDR3: TGTGCCAGCAGTTGGGACAGCCTTGAGCGGCTGCTGTACAATGAGCAGTTCTTC. Its translation: CASSWDSLERLLYNEQFF. The full variable domain, its missing parts supplied by reference TRBV7-4 and TRBJ2-1, is GAGVSQSPRYKVAKRGRDVALRCDSISGHVTLYWYRQTLGQGSEVLTYSQSDAQRDKSGRPSGRFSAERPERSVSTLKIQRTEQGDSAVYLCASSWDSLERLLYNEQFFGPGTRLTVL.